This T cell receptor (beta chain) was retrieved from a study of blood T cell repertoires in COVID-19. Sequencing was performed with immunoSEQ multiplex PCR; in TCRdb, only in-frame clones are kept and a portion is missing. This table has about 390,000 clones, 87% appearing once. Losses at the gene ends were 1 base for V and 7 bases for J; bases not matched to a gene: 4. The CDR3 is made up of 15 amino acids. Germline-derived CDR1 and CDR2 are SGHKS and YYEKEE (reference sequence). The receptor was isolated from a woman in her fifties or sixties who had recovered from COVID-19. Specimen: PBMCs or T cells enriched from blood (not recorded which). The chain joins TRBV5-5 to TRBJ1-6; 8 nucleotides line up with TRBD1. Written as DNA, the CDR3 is TGTGCCAGCAGCTTGATTGGACAGGGAAATTCACCCCTCCACTTT. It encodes CASSLIGQGNSPLHF.